The 26 T cell receptor beta chains presented below share a single source sample, sequenced in a study of regulatory dendritic cells for organ transplantation. Sorted T cells were CFSE-labeled and cultured four to five days with allogeneic regulatory or mature dendritic cells at 1:10. Clones were read by immunoSEQ multiplex PCR, and TCRdb kept only the in-frame ones, dropping some. This sample has tens of thousands of clones, with approximately 85% found just once. These receptors' antigens are unknown. The specimen sequenced was naive CD4+ T cells from blood cultured with regulatory dendritic cells. Subset: CD45RA+ naive T cells. These receptors were taken from a human donor in good health.

CDR3 bases: TGTGCCAGCAGCAGGGGGAGCCCCACCGGGGAGCTGTTTTTT. Amino acids: CASSRGSPTGELFF. This rearrangement joins TRBV6-5 to TRBJ2-2, with 7 bases that match TRBD1. The V segment lost 6 bases and the J segment 4 bases; nucleotides outside the gene matches: 5. Germline V lookup: CDR1 MNHEY, CDR2 SVGAGI. The CDR3 totals 14 residues.

CDR3 amino acids: CASSIGGFEVEQYF. The CDR3 coding sequence is TGTGCCAGTAGTATCGGAGGTTTTGAGGTCGAGCAGTACTTC. This chain connects TRBV19 to TRBJ2-7, with a tentative D call TRBD2 (5 bases). This CDR3 is built from 14 residues. The germline V gene has CDR1 LNHDA and CDR2 SQIVND (reference sequence). Trimming cost V 3 bases and J 6 bases, with 15 bases left between them.

The rearrangement links TRBV7-2 to TRBJ2-7; 8 nucleotides match TRBD1. The CDR3 spans 14 residues. Germline CDR1 and CDR2: SGHTA and FQGNSA. V lost 4 bases, J lost 1 base, and 3 bases stayed unmatched. CDR3 protein: CASSSRGQSYEQYF. CDR3 DNA: TGTGCCAGCAGCTCCAGGGGGCAATCCTACGAGCAGTACTTC.

This chain links TRBV2 with TRBJ1-5, with a tentative D call TRBD1 (6 bases). CDR1 is SNHLY and CDR2 is FYNNEI in the germline V gene. The CDR3 totals 15 residues. V lost 5 bases and J 1 base, leaving 12 bases between the germline ends. The CDR3 reads CASSQQGLSNQPQHF. The CDR3 DNA reads TGTGCCAGCAGTCAGCAGGGGCTAAGCAATCAGCCCCAGCATTTT.

The chain couples TRBV5-1 to TRBJ2-3, with D tentatively TRBD2 (7 bases). The CDR3 runs to 14 residues. The ends were cut back, 0 bases at V and 5 bases at J, with 10 bases in the middle. Germline V CDR1 and CDR2: SGHRS, YFSETQ. CDR3 in DNA: TGCGCCAGCAGCTTGGAGGGGGGGCGAGATACGCAGTATTTT. This translates into CASSLEGGRDTQYF. The full variable domain, in which reference TRBV5-1 and TRBJ2-3 provide the parts outside the CDR3, is KAGVTQTPRYLIKTRGQQVTLSCSPISGHRSVSWYQQTPGQGLQFLFEYFSETQRNKGNFPGRFSGRQFSNSRSEMNVSTLELGDSALYLCASSLEGGRDTQYFGPGTRLTVL.

The chain employs TRBV6-5 and TRBJ2-5, with D unclear. The CDR3 consists of 12 residues. Trimming pared 0 bases from V and 2 bases from J, leaving 1 base between. Per the germline V gene, CDR1 is MNHEY and CDR2 is SVGAGI. In nucleotides, the CDR3 is TGTGCCAGCAGTTACTCGCAAGAGACCCAGTACTTC. It translates to CASSYSQETQYF.

The V call is TRBV5-8, the J call TRBJ1-5; D might be TRBD1 (5 bases). V gave up 3 bases and J gave up 3 bases, with 25 bases separating them. The CDR3 contains 19 residues. The germline gives CDR1 SGHTS, CDR2 YDEGEE. CDR3: CASSWLGLGVYTANQPQHF. CDR3 nucleotides: TGTGCCAGCAGCTGGCTAGGGCTGGGGGTTTATACGGCCAATCAGCCCCAGCATTTT.

This rearrangement joins TRBV6-6 to TRBJ1-2, with D maybe TRBD1 (6 bases). The CDR3 is 14 amino acids. V dropped 5 bases and J dropped 2 bases, with 12 bases sitting between them. Germline V gene sequence: CDR1 MNHNY, CDR2 SVGAGI (reference sequence). The CDR3 is CASSPVGANYGYTF. CDR3 DNA: TGTGCCAGCAGTCCCGTGGGGGCGAACTATGGCTACACCTTC.

The rearrangement links TRBV7-3 to TRBJ2-3, with D perhaps matching TRBD2 (6 bases). V lost 5 bases, J lost 0 bases, and 9 bases lay in between. CDR3 length: 14 amino acids. Germline V gives CDR1 SGHTA, CDR2 FQGTGA. The CDR3 DNA sequence: TGTGCCAGCAGCCCGGGACTCAGCACAGATACGCAGTATTTT. Translation: CASSPGLSTDTQYF.

The CDR3 region is CASSPSGRTGFNEQFF. CDR3 sequence (DNA): TGTGCCAGCTCCCCGTCGGGAAGAACAGGGTTCAATGAGCAGTTCTTC. This chain connects TRBV18 to TRBJ2-1, with a weak D call TRBD1 (6 bases). The V gene lost 6 bases and the J gene lost 6 bases, with 21 bases spanning the gap. CDR3 length: 16 amino acids. Germline CDR1 KGHSH, CDR2 LQKENI.

The rearrangement uses TRBV7-2 and TRBJ1-1, with 8 bases aligning to TRBD1. The CDR3 runs 13 residues. The junction had 10 bases not matched to a gene; V was cut back by 5 bases and J by 11 bases. In germline, CDR1 is SGHTA, CDR2 FQGNSA. In DNA form, the CDR3 reads TGTGCCAGCAGCCTGACAGGGGCGCTGTGGGCTTTCTTT. Residues: CASSLTGALWAFF.

The V gene is TRBV7-9, the J gene TRBJ2-2; no firm D call. Deletions cut 6 bases from V and 7 bases from J, with 12 bases between. CDR3 length: 13 amino acids. Germline loops: CDR1 SEHNR, CDR2 FQNEAQ (reference sequence). DNA for the CDR3: TGTGCCAGCAGTCTTCCGCTTTTCGGGGAGCTGTTTTTT. Residues: CASSLPLFGELFF. Based on the CDR3 plus reference TRBV7-9 and TRBJ2-2, the full variable domain is DTGVSQNPRHKITKRGQNVTFRCDPISEHNRLYWYRQTLGQGPEFLTYFQNEAQLEKSRLLSDRFSAERPKGSFSTLEIQRTEQGDSAMYLCASSLPLFGELFFGEGSRLTVL.

The chain recombines TRBV5-1 with TRBJ1-4; 10 bases match TRBD1. V lost 4 bases, J lost 8 bases, and 11 bases stayed unmatched. CDR1 is SGHRS, CDR2 YFSETQ, per germline. The CDR3 spans 16 residues. CDR3 residues: CASSRGTGAGGEKLFF. CDR3 coding DNA: TGCGCCAGCAGCCGTGGGACAGGGGCGGGTGGCGAAAAACTGTTTTTT.

V is TRBV11-3 and J is TRBJ1-1; a weak D match, TRBD1 (6 bases). Trimming stripped 3 bases from V and 0 bases from J, with 8 bases between. Looked up from germline, CDR1 is SGHNT and CDR2 is YENEEA. This CDR3 has 14 amino acids. CDR3 loop: CASSLTGMNTEAFF. The CDR3 DNA sequence: TGTGCCAGCAGCTTGACAGGCATGAACACTGAAGCTTTCTTT.

The rearrangement uses TRBV28 and TRBJ1-2; 7 nucleotides align to TRBD1. The germline gives CDR1 MDHEN, CDR2 SYDVKM. There are 11 residues in the CDR3. The V segment lost 7 bases and the J segment 5 bases; nucleotides outside the gene matches: 1. The CDR3 DNA reads TGTGCCAGCAAACAGGGGTATGGCTACACCTTC. This gives the protein CASKQGYGYTF.

The J gene is TRBJ2-7, the V gene TRBV19; TRBD1 aligns across 10 bases. This CDR3 is built from 13 residues. With 6 bases clipped from V and 6 bases from J, the junction kept 5 bases outside the gene matches. The germline V gene encodes CDR1 LNHDA and CDR2 SQIVND (reference sequence). The chain's CDR3 is CASSSGQGSEQYF. In nucleotides, the CDR3 is TGTGCCAGTAGCTCGGGACAGGGGAGCGAGCAGTACTTC.

This chain links TRBV6-5 with TRBJ2-2; possible D gene TRBD1, 6 bases. Trimming removed 4 bases from V and 6 bases from J, with 9 bases in between. In germline, CDR1 is MNHEY, CDR2 SVGAGI. The CDR3 contains 13 residues. The CDR3 nucleotides read TGTGCCAGCAGTTTGGGGGCGCCCGGGGAGCTGTTTTTT. It is translated as CASSLGAPGELFF.

This sequence joins TRBV6-5 and TRBJ2-7; the match to TRBD1 covers 8 bases. CDR1 and CDR2 from the germline V gene are MNHEY and SVGAGI. There are 14 residues in the CDR3. J gave up 7 bases and V 6 bases, and 11 bases lay outside the gene matches. CDR3 region: CASRLGTGSGEQYF. CDR3 nucleotides: TGTGCCAGCAGACTCGGGACAGGCTCGGGGGAGCAGTACTTC.

The chain uses TRBV4-2 and TRBJ2-7; 9 nucleotides match TRBD2. Germline V gene data show CDR1 as LGHNA and CDR2 as YNFKEQ. This CDR3 contains 16 residues. J gave up 1 base and V 4 bases, and 8 bases lay outside the gene matches. The CDR3 sequence: CASSRETSGASYEQYF. The CDR3 DNA is TGTGCCAGCAGCCGCGAGACTAGCGGCGCGTCCTACGAGCAGTACTTC.

Only one count was recorded for this clone. The rearrangement uses TRBV4-1 and TRBJ2-2; D unresolved. The CDR3 length is 16 residues. The V gene's germline CDR1 is MGHRA and CDR2 YSYEKL. V shed 0 bases and J shed 0 bases, with 8 bases lying between them. CDR3 bases: TGCGCCAGCAGCCAAGATCTGGTACCGAACACCGGGGAGCTGTTTTTT. Amino acids: CASSQDLVPNTGELFF.

The chain is built from TRBV11-2 and TRBJ1-1; 8 bases align to TRBD1. The CDR3 loop spans 16 amino acids. Germline CDR1 and CDR2: SGHAT and FQNNGV. The V gene end was trimmed by 5 bases and the J gene end by 0 bases; junction bases not matched to a gene: 8. The CDR3 loop is CASSPKDRGLNTEAFF. The CDR3 DNA reads as TGTGCCAGCAGCCCCAAAGACAGGGGTCTGAACACTGAAGCTTTCTTT. The full variable domain, completed using reference TRBV11-2 and TRBJ1-1, is EAGVAQSPRYKIIEKRQSVAFWCNPISGHATLYWYQQILGQGPKLLIQFQNNGVVDDSQLPKDRFSAERLKGVDSTLKIQPAKLEDSAVYLCASSPKDRGLNTEAFFGQGTRLTVV.

This clone occurred a few times. The CDR3 reads CASSQSTSLSSYEQYF. In DNA form, the CDR3 reads TGCGCCAGCAGCCAATCGACTAGCCTCAGCTCCTACGAGCAGTACTTC. The chain has TRBV4-1 and TRBJ2-7, with TRBD2 matching over 7 bases. Germline CDR1 reads MGHRA; CDR2 reads YSYEKL. V was clipped by 2 bases and J by 0 bases; unmatched bases: 7. The CDR3 is 16 residues long.

V usage is TRBV18 and J usage is TRBJ2-3; 8 bases align to TRBD1. This CDR3 region has 15 residues. CDR1 is KGHSH, CDR2 LQKENI, per germline. The trim removed 2 bases at V and 6 bases at J, leaving 7 bases unmatched. The CDR3 here is CASSPRTGLVDTQYF. The CDR3 region has the DNA TGTGCCAGCTCACCAAGGACAGGGTTGGTGGATACGCAGTATTTT.

V and J are TRBV25-1 and TRBJ1-2; 7 bases align to TRBD1. Germline trimming cut 7 bases from V and 6 bases from J; bases unmatched to any gene: 8. CDR3 length: 13 residues. CDR1 and CDR2 (germline): MGHDK, SYGVNS. The chain's CDR3 is CASKAGGRDGYTF. The CDR3 DNA sequence: TGTGCCAGCAAGGCAGGGGGACGGGATGGCTACACCTTC.

The chain uses TRBV5-1 and TRBJ2-3; D perhaps matches TRBD1 (6 bases). Trimming took 1 base from V and 4 from J, leaving 13 bases between them. Germline CDR1 and CDR2: SGHRS and YFSETQ. The CDR3 is made up of 15 amino acids. The CDR3 here is CASSLMQGRSDTQYF. In DNA form, the CDR3 reads TGCGCCAGCAGCTTGATGCAGGGGAGATCAGATACGCAGTATTTT.

The chain recombines TRBV4-2 with TRBJ1-5; the D is unclear. The germline CDR1 and CDR2 sequences are LGHNA and YNFKEQ. Trimming shortened V by 3 bases and J by 4 bases, and 10 bases separated the two germline ends. The CDR3 runs 14 residues. The CDR3, as DNA: TGTGCCAGCAGCCAGGTTACTATGAATCAGCCCCAGCATTTT. Translation gives CASSQVTMNQPQHF.